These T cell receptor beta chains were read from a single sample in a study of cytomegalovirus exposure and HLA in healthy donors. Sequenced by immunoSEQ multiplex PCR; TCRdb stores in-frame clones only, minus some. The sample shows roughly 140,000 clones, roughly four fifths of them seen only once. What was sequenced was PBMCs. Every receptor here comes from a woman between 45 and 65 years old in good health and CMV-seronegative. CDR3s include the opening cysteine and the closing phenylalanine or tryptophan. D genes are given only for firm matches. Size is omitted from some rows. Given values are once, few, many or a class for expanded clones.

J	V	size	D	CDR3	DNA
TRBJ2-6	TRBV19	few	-	CASSSQGPGVSGANVLTF	TGTGCCAGTAGTAGCCAGGGGCCCGGGGTCTCTGGGGCCAACGTCCTGACTTTC
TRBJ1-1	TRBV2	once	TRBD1	CASSERTGGTEAFF	TGTGCCAGCAGTGAGAGAACAGGGGGCACTGAAGCTTTCTTT
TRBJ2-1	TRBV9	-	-	CASSVEGAGEQFF	TGTGCCAGCAGCGTAGAAGGGGCGGGAGAGCAGTTCTTC
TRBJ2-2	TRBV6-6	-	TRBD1	CASLGGSGELFF	TGTGCCAGCTTAGGGGGCAGTGGGGAGCTGTTTTTT
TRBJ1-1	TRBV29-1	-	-	CSACKRDTNTEAFF	TGCAGCGCTTGTAAGCGGGACACCAACACTGAAGCTTTCTTT
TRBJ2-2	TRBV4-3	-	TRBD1	CASSQGTGDNTGELFF	TGCGCCAGCAGCCAGGGGACAGGGGATAACACCGGGGAGCTGTTTTTT
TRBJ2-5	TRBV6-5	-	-	CASSGSPLGGNQYF	TGTGCCAGCAGTGGTTCCCCCCTCGGAGGGAACCAGTACTTC
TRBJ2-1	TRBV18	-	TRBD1	CASSPGTGGNEQFF	TGTGCCAGCTCACCCGGGACAGGAGGCAATGAGCAGTTCTTC
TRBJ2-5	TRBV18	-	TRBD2	CASSELRGGIQETQYF	TGTGCCAGCTCAGAGCTCCGCGGGGGGATCCAAGAGACCCAGTACTTC
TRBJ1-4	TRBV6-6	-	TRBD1	CASRDRAATNEKLFF	TGTGCCAGCAGGGACAGGGCTGCAACTAATGAAAAACTGTTTTTT
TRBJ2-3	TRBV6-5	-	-	CASSSTPGLSTDTQYF	TGTGCCAGCAGTTCCACCCCGGGACTTAGCACAGATACGCAGTATTTT
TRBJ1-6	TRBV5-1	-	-	CASSLEGVIDSPLHF	TGCGCCAGCAGCTTGGAGGGGGTAATTGATTCACCCCTCCACTTT
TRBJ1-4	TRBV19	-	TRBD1	CASSIIQGCPIFATNEKLFF	TGTGCCAGTAGTATAATACAGGGGTGCCCTATTTTTGCAACTAATGAAAAACTGTTTTTT
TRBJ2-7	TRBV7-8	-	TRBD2	CASSLLAGALYYEQYF	TGTGCCAGCAGCTTACTAGCGGGGGCCCTATACTACGAGCAGTACTTC
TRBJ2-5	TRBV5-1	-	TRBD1	CASSPGQGGVETQYF	TGCGCCAGCAGCCCGGGACAGGGAGGCGTAGAGACCCAGTACTTC
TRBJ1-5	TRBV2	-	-	CASSEFSGINQPQHF	TGTGCCAGCAGTGAATTTTCAGGTATCAATCAGCCCCAGCATTTT
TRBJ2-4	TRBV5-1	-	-	CASSMPGDIAKNIQYF	TGCGCCAGCAGCATGCCGGGAGACATAGCCAAAAACATTCAGTACTTC
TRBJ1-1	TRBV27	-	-	CASSWAGVNTEAFF	TGTGCCAGCAGTTGGGCGGGGGTAAACACTGAAGCTTTCTTT